The 9 T cell receptor beta chains below come from one sample, sequenced in a study of CD8 T cells in ankylosing spondylitis. Via MiXCR, TCRdb re-called the 5' RACE reads, giving one row per CDR3 protein. The sample has approximately 250,000 distinct CDR3 sequences, roughly a third seen once; the top ten hold 3.5% to 4.5%. Sequencing input: blood, either unsorted or a sorted T cell fraction (not recorded which). These receptors all come from a male donor with ankylosing spondylitis or in good health (not recorded which).

Many counts were recorded for this clonotype. CDR3 region: CASSSIGDTDTQYF. DNA of the CDR3: TGTGCCAGCAGTTCCATCGGGGATACAGATACGCAGTATTTT. The chain links TRBV27 to TRBJ2-3, with a weak D call TRBD2 (5 bases). The V and J ends lost 4 bases and 3 bases respectively, with 11 bases between them. This CDR3 is built from 14 residues. Germline CDR1 and CDR2: MNHEY and SMNVEV (reference sequence).

The V and J genes are TRBV20-1 and TRBJ2-7; D not certain. The germline V and J ends were trimmed by 0 bases and 2 bases, with 11 bases remaining between them. Germline V gene sequence: CDR1 DFQATT, CDR2 SNEGSKA (reference sequence). The CDR3 covers 14 residues. CDR3: CSARDSNGPYEQYF. Here the CDR3 DNA reads TGCAGTGCTAGAGATTCGAACGGCCCCTACGAGCAGTACTTC.

The table lists this clonotype with a few counts. The V call is TRBV11-2, the J call TRBJ2-7; D may be TRBD1 (5 bases). V lost 1 base and J lost 2, with 9 bases in between. This CDR3 has 14 amino acids. Germline V CDR1 and CDR2: SGHAT, FQNNGV. CDR3 residues: CASSLGPGPYEQYF. Here the CDR3 DNA reads TGTGCCAGCAGCTTAGGTCCAGGGCCCTACGAGCAGTACTTC.

The rearrangement joins TRBV12-3 or TRBV12-4 to TRBJ2-3, with 7 bases fitting TRBD2. The CDR3 loop spans 15 amino acids. With V trimmed by 2 bases and J by 2 bases, 4 bases remained unmatched. CDR3 residues: CASSLMGGNTDTQYF. DNA for the CDR3: TGTGCCAGCAGTTTAATGGGGGGGAACACAGATACGCAGTATTTT.

This clonotype was seen ten or more times. V gene TRBV20-1 combines with J gene TRBJ2-3, with D uncertain. This CDR3 spans 14 amino acids. Germline V gene data show CDR1 as DFQATT and CDR2 as SNEGSKA (reference sequence). Trimming took 6 bases from V and 1 from J, leaving 14 bases between them. CDR3 sequence reads: CSAPHPAGTDTQYF. In DNA, the CDR3 is TGCAGTGCCCCGCACCCAGCCGGCACAGATACGCAGTATTTT.

This clonotype was seen many times. J is TRBJ1-5 and V is TRBV20-1; 8 nucleotides line up with TRBD1. Germline V gene lookup returns CDR1 DFQATT and CDR2 SNEGSKA (reference sequence). CDR3 length: 13 residues. The junction had 7 bases not matched to a gene; V was cut back by 5 bases and J by 7 bases. The DNA for the CDR3 is TGCAGTGCTCGCGGACAGGGCGGGCAGCCCCAGCATTTT. Translated: CSARGQGGQPQHF.

The chain uses TRBV5-5 and TRBJ1-5; weak D call: TRBD1 (6 bases). The germline V gene encodes CDR1 SGHKS and CDR2 YYEKEE (reference sequence). This CDR3 is built from 15 residues. The germline V and J ends were trimmed by 0 bases and 2 bases, with 9 bases remaining between them. The CDR3 spells CASSLESGGNQPQHF. In DNA form, the CDR3 reads TGTGCCAGCAGCTTGGAGTCAGGGGGCAATCAGCCCCAGCATTTT.

The chain couples TRBV27 to TRBJ2-5; 9 bases align to TRBD1. V was pared by 6 bases and J by 4 bases, with 12 bases of the junction left unmatched. Germline V lookup: CDR1 MNHEY, CDR2 SMNVEV (reference sequence). CDR3 length: 16 amino acids. CDR3: CASSQWGQGLLETQYF. CDR3 DNA sequence: TGTGCCAGCAGCCAATGGGGACAGGGTCTTTTAGAGACCCAGTACTTC.

V and J are TRBV2 and TRBJ2-3, with 8 bases lining up with TRBD1. V dropped 6 bases and J dropped 6; count of bases not matched to a gene: 8. This CDR3 has 14 amino acids. Germline CDR1 reads SNHLY; CDR2 reads FYNNEI. CDR3 loop: CASRADRAQDTQYF. As DNA, the CDR3 is TGTGCCAGCAGAGCGGACAGGGCCCAGGATACGCAGTATTTT.